This TCR beta chain was documented in a study of blood T cell repertoires in COVID-19. As for the study in general: The study drew acute and convalescent COVID-19 samples from the United States, Italy and Spain.

Original handling: Nucleated cell counts were estimated from reference gene primer amplification. Some clones are missing from TCRdb's copy, which holds only in-frame ones; the method was immunoSEQ multiplex PCR. From that table come the V and J calls and clone size; the DNA was used to work out D and trimming. The repertoire has around 310,000 clones, around 87% of them found once; the top ten carry around 1%. To note about this clone: Other DNA sequences within the sample encode an identical CDR3.

CDR3 length: 13 residues. CDR1 is MNHNS and CDR2 is SASEGT in the germline V gene. The V and J ends lost 1 base and 3 bases respectively, with 6 bases between them. Seattle's enrolled individuals joined amid active infection and were then monitored longitudinally. The specimen was peripheral blood. The receptor's source is a woman aged 40-49 years with COVID-19, enrolled during active disease. The rearrangement joins TRBV6-1 to TRBJ1-1; D unclear. The CDR3 region has the DNA TGTGCCAGCAGTGAAGGGAGGTACACTGAAGCTTTCTTT. This encodes CASSEGRYTEAFF.